Below, 5 T cell receptor beta chains from the same sample are listed, as sequenced in a study of cytomegalovirus exposure and HLA in healthy donors. Clones were sequenced by immunoSEQ multiplex PCR, and TCRdb holds only the in-frame ones, with some missing. The table has 150,000 to 250,000 clones, 80% to 90% seen once. Sample: PBMCs. These receptors came from a woman younger than 45 in good health and CMV-seronegative.

The CDR3 loop reads CASSSSPPARVLGNTIYF. CDR3 nucleotides: TGTGCCAGCAGCTCCAGTCCCCCGGCCAGGGTCCTTGGAAACACCATATATTTT. The chain uses TRBV7-9 and TRBJ1-3; a possible D gene is TRBD1 (5 bases). CDR1 and CDR2 from the germline V gene are SEHNR and FQNEAQ (reference sequence). Trimming removed 4 bases from V and 3 bases from J, with 22 bases in between. This CDR3 has 18 amino acids.

The J gene is TRBJ2-1, the V gene TRBV18; D ambiguous. V lost 2 bases and J 8 bases, leaving 10 bases between the germline ends. The CDR3 consists of 13 residues. Germline V gives CDR1 KGHSH, CDR2 LQKENI. The DNA of the CDR3 is TGTGCCAGCTCACCATTGGCATCCCATGAGCAGTTCTTC. Protein sequence: CASSPLASHEQFF.

The genes are TRBV11-1 and TRBJ2-7, with 9 bases that match TRBD1. Germline-derived CDR1 and CDR2 are SGHAT and FQDESV (reference sequence). CDR3 length: 15 amino acids. J lost 0 bases, V lost 5 bases, and 5 bases had no gene match. The CDR3 protein is CASSPRDRVSYEQYF. CDR3 sequence (DNA): TGTGCCAGCAGCCCCCGGGACAGGGTCTCCTACGAGCAGTACTTC.

This clone appeared a few times. The chain carries TRBV7-3 and TRBJ1-5; TRBD1 agrees at 8 bases. J was trimmed by 10 bases and V by 2 bases; bases with no gene match: 4. CDR3 length: 13 amino acids. Germline assignment: CDR1 SGHTA and CDR2 FQGTGA. The CDR3 nucleotides read TGTGCCAGCAGCTTAGGACAGGGTGAACCCCAGCATTTT. Translated: CASSLGQGEPQHF.

The chain employs TRBV27 and TRBJ1-1; D is unclear. This CDR3 is 14 amino acids long. V dropped 3 bases and J dropped 5 bases, with 13 bases sitting between them. Per germline, CDR1 MNHEY and CDR2 SMNVEV (reference sequence). CDR3 sequence: CASSFEYRGTEAFF. CDR3 nucleotides: TGTGCCAGCAGTTTTGAGTACAGAGGGACTGAAGCTTTCTTT.